This T cell receptor (beta chain) comes out of a study of shared clonotypes between healthy human individuals. Study context: Three plates were used per donor for CD4 naive, three for CD4 memory, two for CD8 naive and one for CD8 memory. Broader study findings: Against clonotypes common to all four donors, non-shared ones had lower generation probabilities. A small donor pool kept down the genetic and exposure-history diversity that was represented.

CD45RO-negative, CCR7-positively selected cells formed the naive CD8 fraction, excluding terminally differentiated effector memory CD45RA+ cells. This CDR3 comprises 14 residues. The germline gives CDR1 LNHDA, CDR2 SQIVND (reference sequence). J gave up 6 bases and V 7 bases, and 6 bases lay outside the gene matches. The material for each subset, its genomic DNA, was split evenly across several immunoSEQ plates. Clones were sequenced by immunoSEQ multiplex PCR, and TCRdb holds only the in-frame ones, with some missing. The repertoire holds over 2,000,000 clones, with roughly 93% as singletons. Remarks on this clone: Its antigen is not known.

The chain uses TRBV19 and TRBJ2-2; 9 bases are a match to TRBD1. The sample comprised naive CD8+ T cells from PBMCs. This TCR was recovered from a man aged 18 to 30 in good health. Some clones in this sample may be carry-over from other donors' samples. The CDR3 is CASTTTGGAGELFF. CDR3 in DNA: TGTGCCAGTACCACTACAGGGGGCGCCGGGGAGCTGTTTTTT.